What follows are 20 T cell receptor beta chains derived from one specimen sequenced in a study of T cells in Graves' hyperthyroidism and ophthalmopathy. The CDR3 regions of TCR beta were amplified from RNA transcripts. HTBI primers drove first-round RT-PCR of the TCR CDR3. TCRdb redid the calling of the multiplex PCR reads with MiXCR, one entry per CDR3 protein. Among roughly 510,000 distinct CDR3 sequences listed, less than 25% were seen once. The sample consisted of blood. Receptors were obtained from a man aged 18 to 29 with Graves' hyperthyroidism.

V gene TRBV20-1 combines with J gene TRBJ2-7; possible D gene TRBD2, 5 bases. CDR3 length equals 15 residues. Deletions cut 0 bases from V and 4 bases from J, with 16 bases between. The germline CDR1 and CDR2 sequences are DFQATT and SNEGSKA (reference sequence). The CDR3 sequence is CSARDVGDRVYEQYF. CDR3 in DNA: TGCAGTGCTAGAGATGTCGGGGATAGAGTTTACGAGCAGTACTTC.

This clonotype has just a few counts. The chain combines TRBV28 with TRBJ1-1; D unresolved. Germline V gives CDR1 MDHEN, CDR2 SYDVKM. CDR3 length: 16 amino acids. Trimming pared 2 bases from V and 1 base from J, leaving 14 bases between. This CDR3 is CASSLISGRENTEAFF. The CDR3, as DNA: TGTGCCAGCAGTTTAATAAGTGGACGGGAGAACACTGAAGCTTTCTTT.

In this sample, this clonotype turned up many times. In nucleotides, the CDR3 is TGTGCCAGCAGCCCCAGGCGGGGGAACACTGAAGCTTTCTTT. Translated, it gives CASSPRRGNTEAFF. The chain links TRBV12-3 or TRBV12-4 to TRBJ1-1, with D unresolved. V shed 6 bases and J shed 1 base, with 12 bases lying between them. CDR3 length equals 14 residues.

This clonotype was detected many times. This chain uses TRBV29-1 with TRBJ1-1, with D unresolved. Trimming removed 1 base at V and 0 bases at J, with 6 bases between. CDR1 is SQVTM, CDR2 ANQGSEA, per germline. The CDR3 contains 13 residues. DNA of the CDR3: TGCAGCGTTGAAGCGGCCCTGAACACTGAAGCTTTCTTT. The encoded protein is CSVEAALNTEAFF.

This clonotype has ten or more counts. V is TRBV2 and J is TRBJ1-2; D call uncertain. The CDR3 covers 14 residues. Germline lookup yields CDR1 SNHLY and CDR2 FYNNEI. V shed 2 bases and J shed 7 bases, with 14 bases lying between them. The CDR3 here is CASSESLGWGGYTF. The CDR3 DNA follows: TGTGCCAGCAGTGAAAGCTTGGGGTGGGGTGGCTACACCTTC.

This clonotype was counted many times. This chain connects TRBV9 to TRBJ1-2; no clear D gene. The CDR3 contains 17 residues. Germline V CDR1 and CDR2: SGDLS, YYNGEE. V was clipped by 3 bases and J by 2 bases, with 20 bases between them. The CDR3 DNA is TGTGCCAGCAGCGCCCCAGCGGTAGGGATGGGCAACTATGGCTACACCTTC. Its translation: CASSAPAVGMGNYGYTF.

The chain employs TRBV7-6 and TRBJ2-7; D is uncertain. CDR1 is SGHVS and CDR2 is FNYEAQ in the germline V gene. V shed 5 bases and J shed 3 bases, with 8 bases lying between them. The CDR3 extends over 12 amino acids. CDR3 protein: CASSGQNYEQYF. The CDR3, as DNA: TGTGCCAGCAGCGGGCAGAACTACGAGCAGTACTTC.

This clonotype was detected only a few times. The CDR3 spells CSARDPRQGDQPQHF. The CDR3 DNA follows: TGCAGTGCTAGAGATCCCCGACAGGGGGATCAGCCCCAGCATTTT. The chain combines TRBV20-1 with TRBJ1-5; 9 bases agree with TRBD1. Germline trimming cut 0 bases from V and 5 bases from J; bases unmatched to any gene: 5. In germline, CDR1 is DFQATT, CDR2 SNEGSKA (reference sequence). The CDR3 runs 15 residues.

This clonotype has ten or more counts. The chain employs TRBV6-1 and TRBJ1-5, with a weak D call TRBD1 (5 bases). The germline V gene has CDR1 MNHNS and CDR2 SASEGT. Trimming left V 6 bases short and J 0 bases short, with 18 bases between. This CDR3 contains 17 residues. CDR3 sequence reads: CASSPDGARYSNQPQHF. CDR3 coding DNA: TGTGCCAGCAGCCCTGACGGGGCGAGATATAGCAATCAGCCCCAGCATTTT.

This clonotype was detected many times. The gene calls are TRBV19 and TRBJ1-5; D gene uncertain. Germline assignment: CDR1 LNHDA and CDR2 SQIVND (reference sequence). Trimming removed 6 bases from V and 4 bases from J, with 13 bases in between. The CDR3 contains 14 residues. The CDR3 DNA is TGTGCCAGTAGCCAACAAGGAGCAAATCAGCCCCAGCATTTT. Its protein is CASSQQGANQPQHF.

Many counts were recorded for this clonotype. The CDR3 loop is CASSFGRHNQPQHF. The CDR3 coding sequence is TGTGCCAGCAGTTTTGGGCGGCACAATCAGCCCCAGCATTTT. The chain combines TRBV28 with TRBJ1-5; unclear D gene. Germline values: CDR1 MDHEN, CDR2 SYDVKM. The germline V and J ends were trimmed by 3 bases and 3 bases, with 9 bases remaining between them. The CDR3 runs 14 residues. Full variable domain (rest looked up from reference TRBV28 and TRBJ1-5): DVKVTQSSRYLVKRTGEKVFLECVQDMDHENMFWYRQDPGLGLRLIYFSYDVKMKEKGDIPEGYSVSREKKERFSLILESASTNQTSMYLCASSFGRHNQPQHFGDGTRLSIL.

For the CDR3, the DNA is TGTGCCAGCAGCTGGAGGGGGGGCACTGAAGCTTTCTTT. Amino acids: CASSWRGGTEAFF. The chain carries TRBV28 and TRBJ1-1; D is perhaps TRBD1 (6 bases). The CDR3 is 13 amino acids. V lost 6 bases to trimming and J lost 4 bases, with 12 bases between them. The germline V gene encodes CDR1 MDHEN and CDR2 SYDVKM.

This rearrangement joins TRBV27 to TRBJ1-2; D remains unclear. Per the germline V gene, CDR1 is MNHEY and CDR2 is SMNVEV (reference sequence). The CDR3 has 14 amino acids. Trimming pared 4 bases from V and 3 bases from J, leaving 12 bases between. The CDR3 reads CASSSVPVYYGYTF. The CDR3 region has the DNA TGTGCCAGCAGTTCCGTCCCGGTGTACTATGGCTACACCTTC.

The sample holds many counts of this clonotype. The chain couples TRBV3-1 to TRBJ1-1; 9 positions agree with TRBD1. The trim removed 3 bases at V and 4 bases at J, leaving 9 bases unmatched. Germline CDR1 is LGHDT and CDR2 is YNNKEL (reference sequence). The CDR3 contains 16 residues. DNA of the CDR3: TGTGCCAGCAGCCAGGCTCCGGGACAGGGATCCACTGAAGCTTTCTTT. Its translation is CASSQAPGQGSTEAFF.

The sample holds a few counts of this clonotype. The rearrangement uses TRBV6-1 and TRBJ1-5; 10 bases align to TRBD1. Germline trimming cut 7 bases from V and 2 bases from J; bases unmatched to any gene: 8. CDR3 size: 16 residues. Germline values: CDR1 MNHNS, CDR2 SASEGT. CDR3 nucleotides: TGTGCCAGCATCCCCGAAGGACAGGGGGGCAATCAGCCCCAGCATTTT. Protein product: CASIPEGQGGNQPQHF.

Many counts were recorded for this clonotype. The CDR3 spells CASSPPGGSRYEQYF. The CDR3 nucleotides are TGTGCCAGCTCACCACCGGGAGGGAGCCGTTACGAGCAGTACTTC. The genes are TRBV18 and TRBJ2-7; 7 bases agree with TRBD2. Germline V gives CDR1 KGHSH, CDR2 LQKENI. V gave up 0 bases and J gave up 4 bases; unmatched junction bases: 6. This CDR3 has 15 amino acids.

J is TRBJ1-1 and V is TRBV4-1; no firm D call. The CDR3 is made up of 17 amino acids. Looked up from germline, CDR1 is MGHRA and CDR2 is YSYEKL. V was clipped by 0 bases and J by 5 bases, with 19 bases between them. The CDR3 region has the DNA TGCGCCAGCAGCCAAGATCTGGGCGGGGTGAGAAAAACTGAAGCTTTCTTT. Translated, it gives CASSQDLGGVRKTEAFF.

About this clonotype itself: One end of the junction varies from germline; a read error may be responsible. The chain employs TRBV7-7 and TRBJ2-7; 9 nucleotides agree with TRBD1. Looked up from germline, CDR1 is SSHAT and CDR2 is FNYEAQ (reference sequence). The CDR3 is 13 amino acids. CDR3 in amino acids: CASSSGQGFEQYF. CDR3 DNA sequence: TGTGCTAGCAGCTCGGGACAGGGTTTCGAGCAGTACTTC.

This clonotype was seen more than once but under ten times. This sequence joins TRBV27 and TRBJ2-5; 8 positions agree with TRBD2. The germline gives CDR1 MNHEY, CDR2 SMNVEV (reference sequence). CDR3 size: 14 residues. Trimming removed 8 bases from V and 4 bases from J; junction bases left unmatched: 9. The CDR3 reads CASRREAGGETQYF. CDR3 bases: TGTGCCAGCCGCCGGGAGGCGGGAGGAGAGACCCAGTACTTC.

V usage is TRBV25-1 and J usage is TRBJ1-5; D possibly corresponds to TRBD1 (6 bases). The CDR3 sequence is 17 residues long. Between the trimmed V and J ends, which lost 2 bases and 7 bases, there was a span of 21 bases. CDR1 MGHDK and CDR2 SYGVNS come from the germline V gene. DNA for the CDR3: TGTGCCAGCAGTGAAGGGGAGGGACAAGAAGGAAACCAGCCCCAGCATTTT. Protein product: CASSEGEGQEGNQPQHF. The whole variable domain, remainder taken from reference TRBV25-1 and TRBJ1-5, is EADIYQTPRYLVIGTGKKITLECSQTMGHDKMYWYQQDPGMELHLIHYSYGVNSTEKGDLSSESTVSRIRTEHFPLTLESARPSHTSQYLCASSEGEGQEGNQPQHFGDGTRLSIL.